This T cell receptor beta chain is drawn from a study of beta chain features in type 1 diabetes. This clone was recorded a few times. Its antigen is as yet unknown. The entirety of the isolated RNA underwent reverse transcription, so expressed TCRB transcripts were sequenced. TCRdb's table, derived via immunoSEQ multiplex PCR, lists solely in-frame clones and lacks some. The sample lists under 130,000 clones, 28% occurring once. Markers CD45RO/CCR7/CD25/CD127/CD95/CD27 served to sort CD4+ naive, central memory, regulatory and stem cell-like memory cells. V shed 2 bases and J 6 bases; nucleotides not matched to a gene: 8. The CDR3 length is 15 residues. CDR1 and CDR2 (germline): KGHSH, LQKENI. Regarding the study as a whole: PCR might favor shorter templates, equally in patients and controls. Within each of all four CD4+ subsets, Type 1 diabetes patients had TCRB CDR3s that were moderately but significantly shorter.

The sequence came from a woman aged 18-29 years with type 1 diabetes. The chain uses TRBV18 and TRBJ2-7; TRBD2 agrees at 9 bases. Material for sequencing was central memory CD4+ T cells from blood. The CDR3 reads CASSPSASGIGEQYF. CDR3 DNA: TGTGCCAGCTCACCATCCGCTAGCGGGATAGGCGAGCAGTACTTC.